The rows below give T cell receptor beta chains drawn from one sample of a study of shared clonotypes between healthy human individuals. Method: immunoSEQ multiplex PCR; TCRdb's copy keeps in-frame clones and lacks some. The sample holds 450,000 to 600,000 clones, 79% seen once. The sequenced sample was PBMCs. The receptors originated from a woman aged 40 to 50 in good health. Some clones in this sample may be carry-over from other donors' samples. Both conserved end residues are part of each CDR3. Size is omitted from some rows. Given values are once, few, many or a class for expanded clones.

clone_size | j_call | v_call | cdr3_aa
. | TRBJ1-1 | TRBV7-3 | CASSAVWGTEAFF
. | TRBJ1-2 | TRBV27 | CASSSRDNSPPNYGYTF
. | TRBJ1-4 | TRBV5-4 | CASSPRPSNEKLFF
once | TRBJ1-2 | TRBV29-1 | CSVVDWSVRSYTF
. | TRBJ2-5 | TRBV19 | CASSGAPQETQYF
. | TRBJ2-3 | TRBV6-4 | CASSPGTSGSSTDTQYF
. | TRBJ1-4 | TRBV27 | CASSFGTGREKLFF
. | TRBJ2-7 | TRBV15 | CATSRAGTGFGEQYF
. | TRBJ1-5 | TRBV11-1 | CAGSSDAGGNSNQPQHF
many | TRBJ2-5 | TRBV2 | CASSSGLAGEQETQYF
. | TRBJ1-4 | TRBV11-2 | CASSLALQGSRGLFF
once | TRBJ2-1 | TRBV4-2 | CASSQLSRDVDEQFF
. | TRBJ1-1 | TRBV27 | CASSVPPGQAFF
. | TRBJ1-3 | TRBV30 | CAWTGTSSGNTIYF
. | TRBJ2-7 | TRBV27 | CASSLRDRAYEQYF
. | TRBJ2-7 | TRBV5-4 | CASSLGLAGGTTYEQYF
once | TRBJ2-7 | TRBV5-4 | CASSPRGGTYEQYF
. | TRBJ2-1 | TRBV11-2 | CASSLAATDNEQFF
. | TRBJ2-1 | TRBV11-2 | CASSFPSNEQFF
. | TRBJ1-5 | TRBV5-1 | CASSLEAGNQPQHF
. | TRBJ2-1 | TRBV27 | CASSSGTGNEQFF
. | TRBJ1-1 | TRBV18 | CASSPFGVNTEAFF
few | TRBJ1-1 | TRBV4-1 | CASSQGLTGNTEAFF
. | TRBJ2-2 | TRBV18 | CASSAEEKNTGELFF
. | TRBJ1-4 | TRBV2 | CAGAGDFNEKLFF
. | TRBJ2-3 | TRBV6-6 | CASSLPGLALGDTQYF
. | TRBJ1-1 | TRBV5-1 | CASSLVTVGNTEAFF
. | TRBJ2-3 | TRBV27 | CASSFSGTDTQYF
. | TRBJ2-5 | TRBV10-3 | CATAGGRETQYF
. | TRBJ2-3 | TRBV5-1 | CASSHGQGAVDTQYF
. | TRBJ1-4 | TRBV18 | CASSPLYATNEKLFF
. | TRBJ1-1 | TRBV28 | CASVGWDTEAFF
. | TRBJ2-7 | TRBV5-1 | CASRRTGTYEQYF
. | TRBJ1-4 | TRBV5-1 | CASSLGRRSEKLFF
once | TRBJ1-1 | TRBV5-4 | CASSSGTGGNTEAFF
many | TRBJ2-5 | TRBV6-1 | CASRALGVETQYF
. | TRBJ2-6 | TRBV7-2 | CASSEILSGANVLTF
. | TRBJ2-3 | TRBV9 | CASSVKAGGGDTQYF
. | TRBJ2-2 | TRBV7-3 | CASSLMGGSNTGELFF
. | TRBJ1-2 | TRBV10-3 | CAISVPPRGDGYTF
. | TRBJ2-7 | TRBV14 | CASSQPKGPSYEQYF
once | TRBJ2-1 | TRBV2 | CASTPAGLAGGGDFF
. | TRBJ1-4 | TRBV5-1 | CASSWQADHTNEKLFF
. | TRBJ1-1 | TRBV19 | CASSIWGQGNTEAFF
. | TRBJ2-4 | TRBV9 | CASSPTGGAGDIQYF
. | TRBJ2-7 | TRBV7-2 | CASSAAGTGSYEQYF
. | TRBJ2-2 | TRBV19 | CASTPGTGRTGELFF
. | TRBJ1-2 | TRBV2 | CASRQDRTPNYGYTF
. | TRBJ2-1 | TRBV4-1 | CASRRLAGLPHEQFF
. | TRBJ1-5 | TRBV19 | CASNPMAGSVLRNQPQHF
. | TRBJ1-2 | TRBV10-2 | CASRGTGDGYGYTF
. | TRBJ2-1 | TRBV30 | CAWSAGRSGRGFYNEQFF
. | TRBJ2-3 | TRBV7-9 | CASSPPGTGSTDTQYF
. | TRBJ2-5 | TRBV5-1 | CASEHGYRGEQETQYF